The 11 T cell receptor beta chains below all came from one sample that was sequenced in a study of radiation and T cells in renal cell carcinoma. The data were produced by immunoSEQ multiplex PCR, yet TCRdb's version contains in-frame clones alone and is incomplete. Of tens of thousands of clones listed, 65% to 85% are singletons. The time point: baseline pretreatment blood. The treatment is: 15 Gy SBRT to primary tumor, nephrectomy 4 weeks later. The sample was blood, taken from a patient whose treatment included radiotherapy and nephrectomy. The receptors originated from a man in his sixties with renal cell carcinoma.

V is TRBV6-6 and J is TRBJ1-2; the D gene is possibly TRBD1 (5 bases). The CDR3 totals 12 residues. The V end lost 7 bases, the J end lost 4 bases, and 10 bases lay between the germline ends. The germline V gene encodes CDR1 MNHNY and CDR2 SVGAGI (reference sequence). The chain's CDR3 is CASTNGGYGYTF. CDR3 bases: TGTGCCAGCACCAACGGGGGCTATGGCTACACCTTC.

This clone has just one count. The chain combines TRBV5-1 with TRBJ2-7; TRBD1 might be the D (5 bases). This CDR3 contains 15 residues. The V gene lost 2 bases and the J gene lost 4 bases, with 16 bases spanning the gap. Per the germline V gene, CDR1 is SGHRS and CDR2 is YFSETQ. Here the CDR3 reads CASSFGPTQGYEQYF. The DNA of the CDR3 is TGCGCCAGCAGCTTCGGACCTACTCAGGGATACGAGCAGTACTTC. The full variable domain, rest sourced from reference TRBV5-1 and TRBJ2-7, is KAGVTQTPRYLIKTRGQQVTLSCSPISGHRSVSWYQQTPGQGLQFLFEYFSETQRNKGNFPGRFSGRQFSNSRSEMNVSTLELGDSALYLCASSFGPTQGYEQYFGPGTRLTVT.

This chain links TRBV5-1 with TRBJ2-5, with D perhaps matching TRBD1 (5 bases). The CDR3 length is 13 residues. Germline V gives CDR1 SGHRS, CDR2 YFSETQ. V was shortened by 4 bases and J by 5 bases, with 12 bases between the two germline ends. CDR3 amino acids: CASSAGIGETQYF. CDR3 nucleotides: TGCGCCAGCAGCGCAGGGATAGGGGAGACCCAGTACTTC.

The chain employs TRBV12-5 and TRBJ2-7; D perhaps matches TRBD1 (5 bases). The germline CDR1 and CDR2 sequences are LGHNT and FRNRAP. The CDR3 totals 13 residues. Trimming shortened V by 9 bases and J by 7 bases, and 19 bases separated the two germline ends. As DNA, the CDR3 is TGTGCTAGCAGCAAGGGGATTTTTGGGGAGCAGTACGTC. It encodes CASSKGIFGEQYV.

The chain uses TRBV18 and TRBJ2-3; 10 bases fit TRBD2. This CDR3 contains 16 residues. CDR1 KGHSH and CDR2 LQKENI come from the germline V gene. Trimming took 2 bases from V and 3 from J; bases not matched to a gene: 5. The CDR3 DNA follows: TGTGCCAGCTCACCAGGGCTAGCGGGGGTAACAGATACGCAGTATTTT. Translation: CASSPGLAGVTDTQYF.

This sequence joins TRBV4-3 and TRBJ2-7; 11 nucleotides agree with TRBD1. The germline gives CDR1 LGHNA, CDR2 YSLEER. The CDR3 sequence is 14 residues long. The ends lost 4 bases at V and 1 base at J; junction bases unmatched: 0. The CDR3 nucleotides are TGCGCCAGCAGCCGGGACAGGGGGTCCTACGAGCAGTACTTC. Its translation is CASSRDRGSYEQYF.

This chain joins TRBV5-5 and TRBJ2-2; D is unresolved. Between the trimmed V and J ends, which lost 2 bases and 4 bases, there was a span of 6 bases. The CDR3 runs to 13 residues. In germline, CDR1 is SGHKS, CDR2 YYEKEE (reference sequence). The CDR3 here is CASSLRLTGELFF. The CDR3 DNA reads TGTGCCAGCAGCTTACGTCTCACCGGGGAGCTGTTTTTT.

This chain connects TRBV6-1 to TRBJ1-3; D is perhaps TRBD1 (5 bases). V lost 6 bases and J 4 bases, leaving 13 bases between the germline ends. This CDR3 spans 14 amino acids. The V gene's germline CDR1 is MNHNS and CDR2 SASEGT. The CDR3 bases are TGTGCCAGCAGCTACCGGGGGTCGGGAAACACCATATATTTT. It codes for CASSYRGSGNTIYF.

The chain has TRBV30 and TRBJ2-1; 12 bases agree with TRBD2. The germline V gene has CDR1 GTSNPN and CDR2 SVGIG (reference sequence). The ends lost 5 bases at V and 15 bases at J; junction bases unmatched: 5. CDR3 length: 11 amino acids. CDR3 DNA sequence: TGTGCCTGGGGGACTAGCGGGTATCCGTTCTTC. Its protein is CAWGTSGYPFF.

This sequence joins TRBV29-1 and TRBJ1-1; D gene ambiguous. This CDR3 region has 10 residues. Germline CDR1 is SQVTM and CDR2 is ANQGSEA. Trimming removed 5 bases at V and 3 bases at J, with 4 bases between. The CDR3 bases are TGCAGCGTTTCCGACACTGAAGCTTTCTTT. Translating it yields CSVSDTEAFF.

CDR3 region: CASSFQSTEAFF. The CDR3 DNA reads TGTGCCAGCAGCTTCCAAAGCACTGAAGCTTTCTTT. This sequence joins TRBV7-9 and TRBJ1-1; the D is unclear. Between the trimmed V and J ends, which lost 3 bases and 4 bases, there was a span of 6 bases. The CDR3 sequence is 12 residues long. The germline V gene encodes CDR1 SEHNR and CDR2 FQNEAQ (reference sequence).